Described below is a single T cell receptor beta chain sequence and its context. This entry comes from a study of blood T cells in healthy people across ages. Combining a sample-barcoded 5' primer with a J-beta primer mix, a second PCR ran for about 7 to 12 cycles. TCRdb re-analysed the 5' RACE reads in MiXCR, keeping a single row per CDR3 protein. The sample contains around 700,000 distinct CDR3 sequences, roughly 25% of which appear only once. Trimming pared 6 bases from V and 6 bases from J, leaving 12 bases between. Germline loops: CDR1 SNHLY, CDR2 FYNNEI. The length of the CDR3 is 13 residues. The data also belong to a second study, concerning T cells of mothers and their children.

This receptor was obtained from a boy aged 5-17 years in good health. The specimen was blood. The rearrangement uses TRBV2 and TRBJ2-4, with a tentative D call TRBD1 (6 bases). The CDR3 region is CASRDSRANIQYF. CDR3 bases: TGTGCCAGCAGGGACAGCCGAGCAAACATTCAGTACTTC. Full variable domain (remainder filled in from reference TRBV2 and TRBJ2-4): EPEVTQTPSHQVTQMGQEVILRCVPISNHLYFYWYRQILGQKVEFLVSFYNNEISEKSEIFDDQFSVERPDGSNFTLKIRSTKLEDSAMYFCASRDSRANIQYFGAGTRLSVL.